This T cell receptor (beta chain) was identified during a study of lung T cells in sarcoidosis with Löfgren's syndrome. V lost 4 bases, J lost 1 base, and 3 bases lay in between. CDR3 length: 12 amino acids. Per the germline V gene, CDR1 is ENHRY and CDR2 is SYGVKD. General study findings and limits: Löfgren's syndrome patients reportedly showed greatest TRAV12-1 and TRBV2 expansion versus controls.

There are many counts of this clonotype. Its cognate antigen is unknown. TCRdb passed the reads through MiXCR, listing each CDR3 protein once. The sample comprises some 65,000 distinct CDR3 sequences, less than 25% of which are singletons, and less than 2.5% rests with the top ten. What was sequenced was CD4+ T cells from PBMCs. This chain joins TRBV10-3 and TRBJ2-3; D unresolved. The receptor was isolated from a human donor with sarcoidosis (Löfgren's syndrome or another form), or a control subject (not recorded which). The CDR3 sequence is CAISGGTDTQYF. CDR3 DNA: TGTGCCATCAGTGGAGGCACAGATACGCAGTATTTT.